The 9 T cell receptor beta chains below come from one sample, sequenced in a study of T-cell memory formation after mild COVID-19. One entry per CDR3 protein, called by TCRdb with MiXCR from the 5' RACE reads. The data show approximately 570,000 distinct CDR3 sequences, about 20% seen once. Source material: PBMCs or a T cell subset sorted from them (not recorded which). The receptors originated from an adult woman who had mild COVID-19 (a few samples of this study predate the infection). Cell type and time point are not known.

This clonotype came up a few times. The CDR3 coding sequence is TGTGCCGGACCGCCCCCGCCAACTCAGGGGGACGGCCAATTAGGGGAGCAGTTCTTC. Translating it yields CAGPPPPTQGDGQLGEQFF. The chain couples TRBV7-9 to TRBJ2-1; TRBD1 matches 7 bases. The CDR3 consists of 19 residues. The V segment lost 11 bases and the J segment 10 bases; nucleotides outside the gene matches: 32. Germline lookup yields CDR1 SEHNR and CDR2 FQNEAQ (reference sequence). The variable domain in full, with the rest retrieved from reference TRBV7-9 and TRBJ2-1, is DTGVSQNPRHKITKRGQNVTFRCDPISEHNRLYWYRQTLGQGPEFLTYFQNEAQLEKSRLLSDRFSAERPKGSFSTLEIQRTEQGDSAMYLCAGPPPPTQGDGQLGEQFFGPGTRLTVL.

The chain links TRBV20-1 to TRBJ1-2, with TRBD1 as a possible D gene (5 bases). CDR1 is DFQATT, CDR2 SNEGSKA, per germline (reference sequence). V dropped 6 bases and J dropped 1 base, with 12 bases sitting between them. This CDR3 is built from 13 residues. The CDR3 bases are TGCAGTGCCGCGACAGTAGATAACTATGGCTACACCTTC. Translating gives CSAATVDNYGYTF.

The V call is TRBV9, the J call TRBJ1-1; TRBD1 matches at 8 bases. The CDR3 is 16 residues long. Germline CDR1 is SGDLS and CDR2 is YYNGEE. The J segment lost 6 bases and the V segment lost 4 bases, leaving 14 bases of the junction unmatched. In DNA, the CDR3 is TGTGCCAGCAGCTCCAGTCCCGACTCAGGGGGCCCTGAAGCTTTCTTT. Translated: CASSSSPDSGGPEAFF.

The rearrangement joins TRBV4-1 to TRBJ1-1; D is perhaps TRBD1 (6 bases). Germline lookup yields CDR1 MGHRA and CDR2 YSYEKL. This CDR3 spans 15 amino acids. Between the trimmed V and J ends, which lost 1 base and 5 bases, there was a span of 14 bases. CDR3 protein: CASSQGQGSWTEAFF. As DNA, the CDR3 is TGCGCCAGCAGCCAAGGCCAGGGGTCGTGGACTGAAGCTTTCTTT.

J is TRBJ1-1 and V is TRBV5-1; 7 bases match TRBD1. CDR1 and CDR2 from the germline V gene are SGHRS and YFSETQ. V shed 5 bases, J shed 1 base, and the junction held 11 bases outside the gene matches. This CDR3 region has 16 residues. The CDR3 bases are TGCGCCAGCAGGGTGGAGGGGGCCCCTCAGAACACTGAAGCTTTCTTT. Translated, it gives CASRVEGAPQNTEAFF.

This clonotype showed up just a few times. The rearrangement joins TRBV6-5 to TRBJ1-3, with D unresolved. This CDR3 is built from 15 residues. CDR1 is MNHEY and CDR2 is SVGAGI in the germline V gene. V was shortened by 0 bases and J by 0 bases, with 6 bases between the two germline ends. CDR3 DNA: TGTGCCAGCAGTTACTCGGAGCGCTCTGGAAACACCATATATTTT. This translates into CASSYSERSGNTIYF.

The rearrangement joins TRBV5-6 to TRBJ2-2; TRBD2 aligns across 9 bases. Germline trimming cut 0 bases from V and 7 bases from J; bases unmatched to any gene: 13. CDR3 length: 18 residues. Germline values: CDR1 SGHDT, CDR2 YYEEEE. The CDR3 here is CASSLVDSGRSSGGELFF. The CDR3 region has the DNA TGTGCCAGCAGCTTGGTGGATAGCGGGAGAAGCAGCGGCGGGGAGCTGTTTTTT.

J is TRBJ2-7 and V is TRBV4-1; 9 nucleotides align to TRBD1. V shed 2 bases, J shed 4 bases, and the junction held 6 bases outside the gene matches. Germline values: CDR1 MGHRA, CDR2 YSYEKL. The CDR3 totals 15 residues. CDR3 amino acids: CASSQTGTGMYEQYF. DNA for the CDR3: TGCGCCAGCAGCCAAACCGGGACAGGGATGTACGAGCAGTACTTC.

The chain is built from TRBV30 and TRBJ1-1; a possible D gene is TRBD1 (6 bases). Trimming shortened V by 8 bases and J by 7 bases, and 17 bases separated the two germline ends. The CDR3 consists of 12 residues. The germline gives CDR1 GTSNPN, CDR2 SVGIG (reference sequence). As DNA, the CDR3 is TGTGCCGAGGGACAAGGGGTGAGTGAAGCTTTCTTT. Its protein is CAEGQGVSEAFF.